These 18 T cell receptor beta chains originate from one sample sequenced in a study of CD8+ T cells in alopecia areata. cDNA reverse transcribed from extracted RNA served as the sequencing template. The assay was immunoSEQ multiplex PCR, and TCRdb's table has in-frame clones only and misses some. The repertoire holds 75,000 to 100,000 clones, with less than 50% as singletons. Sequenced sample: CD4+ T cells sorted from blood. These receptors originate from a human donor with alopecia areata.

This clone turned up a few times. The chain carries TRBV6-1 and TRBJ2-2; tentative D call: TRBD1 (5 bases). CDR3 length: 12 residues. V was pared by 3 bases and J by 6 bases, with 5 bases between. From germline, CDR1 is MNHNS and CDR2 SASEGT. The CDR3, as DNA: TGTGCCAGCAGTGACAGGGCCGGGGAGCTGTTTTTT. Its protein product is CASSDRAGELFF.

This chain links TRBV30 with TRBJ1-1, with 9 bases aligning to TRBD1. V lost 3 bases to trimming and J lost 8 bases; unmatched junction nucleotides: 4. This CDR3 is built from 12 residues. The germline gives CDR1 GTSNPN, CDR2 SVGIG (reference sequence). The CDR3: CAWSQQGAEAFF. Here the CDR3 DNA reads TGTGCCTGGAGCCAACAGGGGGCGGAAGCTTTCTTT.

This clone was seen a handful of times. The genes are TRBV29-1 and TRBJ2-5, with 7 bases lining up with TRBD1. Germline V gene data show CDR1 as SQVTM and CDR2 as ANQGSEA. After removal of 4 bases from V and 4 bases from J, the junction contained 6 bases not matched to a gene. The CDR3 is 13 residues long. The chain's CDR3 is CSVGGAGGETQYF. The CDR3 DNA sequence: TGCAGCGTTGGAGGGGCAGGGGGAGAGACCCAGTACTTC.

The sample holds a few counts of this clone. CDR3: CSVDQGRVGYTF. The CDR3 nucleotides are TGCAGCGTTGATCAGGGGCGCGTCGGCTACACCTTC. The rearrangement links TRBV29-1 to TRBJ1-2; a weak D match, TRBD1 (6 bases). The CDR3 extends over 12 amino acids. V lost 3 bases and J lost 8, with 13 bases in between. Germline loops: CDR1 SQVTM, CDR2 ANQGSEA.

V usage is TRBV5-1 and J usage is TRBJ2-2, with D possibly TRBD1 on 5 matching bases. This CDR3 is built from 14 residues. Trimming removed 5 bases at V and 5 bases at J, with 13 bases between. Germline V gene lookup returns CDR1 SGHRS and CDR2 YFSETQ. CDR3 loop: CASRQDGHTGELFF. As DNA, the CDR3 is TGCGCCAGCAGACAGGATGGACATACCGGGGAGCTGTTTTTT.

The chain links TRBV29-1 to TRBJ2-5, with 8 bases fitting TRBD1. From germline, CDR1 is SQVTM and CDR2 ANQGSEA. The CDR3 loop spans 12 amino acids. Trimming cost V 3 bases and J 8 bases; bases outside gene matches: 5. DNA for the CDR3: TGCAGCGTTGAGACAGGGGATTTTACCCAGTACTTC. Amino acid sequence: CSVETGDFTQYF.

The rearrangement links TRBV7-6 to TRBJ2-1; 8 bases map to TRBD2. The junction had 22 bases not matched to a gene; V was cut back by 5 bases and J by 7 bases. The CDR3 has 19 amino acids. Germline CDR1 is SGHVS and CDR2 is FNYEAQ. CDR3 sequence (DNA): TGTGCCAGCAGCCGTAACCAGCGGGAGTCAGAGGATTGGCAGAATGAGCAGTTCTTC. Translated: CASSRNQRESEDWQNEQFF.

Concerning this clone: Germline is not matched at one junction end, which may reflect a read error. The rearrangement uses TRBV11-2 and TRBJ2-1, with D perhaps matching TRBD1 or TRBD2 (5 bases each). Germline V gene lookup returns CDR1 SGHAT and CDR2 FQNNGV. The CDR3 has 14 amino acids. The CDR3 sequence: CASSLERGPNVQFF. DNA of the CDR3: TGTGCCAGCAGCTTAGAAAGGGGACCCAATGTGCAGTTCTTC.

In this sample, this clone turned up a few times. Written as DNA, the CDR3 is TGTGCCAGCAGCACCACGAGAGGGGCTGGGGCCAACGTCCTGACTTTC. This gives the protein CASSTTRGAGANVLTF. The J gene is TRBJ2-6, the V gene TRBV7-9; the D call may be TRBD1 or TRBD2 (5 bases each). The V end was cut by 5 bases, the J end by 2 bases, with 13 bases between. The CDR3 is 16 residues long. Germline CDR1 reads SEHNR; CDR2 reads FQNEAQ (reference sequence). Full variable domain (remainder filled in from reference TRBV7-9 and TRBJ2-6): DTGVSQNPRHKITKRGQNVTFRCDPISEHNRLYWYRQTLGQGPEFLTYFQNEAQLEKSRLLSDRFSAERPKGSFSTLEIQRTEQGDSAMYLCASSTTRGAGANVLTFGAGSRLTVL.

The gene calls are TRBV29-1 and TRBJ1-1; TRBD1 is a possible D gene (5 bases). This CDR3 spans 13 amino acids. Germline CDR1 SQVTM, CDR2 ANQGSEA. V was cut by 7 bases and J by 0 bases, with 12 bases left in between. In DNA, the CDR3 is TGCAGCGGTGCGGGACTCATGAACACTGAAGCTTTCTTT. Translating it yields CSGAGLMNTEAFF. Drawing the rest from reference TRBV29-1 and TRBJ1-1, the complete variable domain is SAVISQKPSRDICQRGTSLTIQCQVDSQVTMMFWYRQQPGQSLTLIATANQGSEATYESGFVIDKFPISRPNLTFSTLTVSNMSPEDSSIYLCSGAGLMNTEAFFGQGTRLTVV.

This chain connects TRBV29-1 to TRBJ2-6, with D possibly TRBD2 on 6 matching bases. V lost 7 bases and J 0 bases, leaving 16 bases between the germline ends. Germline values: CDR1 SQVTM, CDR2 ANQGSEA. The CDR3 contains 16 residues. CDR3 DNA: TGCAGCGCTGGAGGTGGGGGAGGCTCTGGGGCCAACGTCCTGACTTTC. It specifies CSAGGGGGSGANVLTF.

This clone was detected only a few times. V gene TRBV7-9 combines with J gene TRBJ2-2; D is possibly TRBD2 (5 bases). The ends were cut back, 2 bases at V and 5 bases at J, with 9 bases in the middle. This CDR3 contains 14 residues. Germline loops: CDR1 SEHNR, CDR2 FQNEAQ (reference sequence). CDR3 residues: CASSLSGETGELFF. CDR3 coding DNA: TGTGCCAGCAGCTTATCCGGGGAGACCGGGGAGCTGTTTTTT.

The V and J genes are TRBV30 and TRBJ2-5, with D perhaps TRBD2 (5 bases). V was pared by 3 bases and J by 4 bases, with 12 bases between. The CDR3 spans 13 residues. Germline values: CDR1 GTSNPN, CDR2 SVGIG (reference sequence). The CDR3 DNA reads TGTGCCTGGAGCCCCAGCGAGGGAGAGACCCAGTACTTC. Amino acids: CAWSPSEGETQYF.

CDR3 nucleotide sequence: TGTGCCAGCAGTCAACTCGGACAGTACACCGGGGAGCTGTTTTTT. Protein: CASSQLGQYTGELFF. V is TRBV27 and J is TRBJ2-2, with D perhaps TRBD1 (6 bases). The CDR3 runs 15 residues. V shed 5 bases and J shed 3 bases, with 13 bases lying between them. Germline assignment: CDR1 MNHEY and CDR2 SMNVEV (reference sequence).

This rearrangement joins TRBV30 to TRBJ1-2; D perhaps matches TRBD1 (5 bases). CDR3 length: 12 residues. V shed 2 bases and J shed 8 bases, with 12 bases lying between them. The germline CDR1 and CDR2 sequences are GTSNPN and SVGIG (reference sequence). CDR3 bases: TGTGCCTGGAGTCCGTGGAGGGACGGCTACACCTTC. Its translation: CAWSPWRDGYTF.

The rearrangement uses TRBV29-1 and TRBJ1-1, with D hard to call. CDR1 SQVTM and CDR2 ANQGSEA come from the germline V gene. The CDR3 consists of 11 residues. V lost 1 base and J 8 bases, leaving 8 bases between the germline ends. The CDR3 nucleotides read TGCAGCGTTGAAGCGGGGATGGAAGCTTTCTTT. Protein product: CSVEAGMEAFF.

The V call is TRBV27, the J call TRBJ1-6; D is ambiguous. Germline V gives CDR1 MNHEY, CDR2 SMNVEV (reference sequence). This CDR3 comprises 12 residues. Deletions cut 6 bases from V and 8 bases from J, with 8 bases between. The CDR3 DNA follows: TGTGCCAGCAGCTCTAATTATTCACCCCTCCACTTT. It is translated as CASSSNYSPLHF.

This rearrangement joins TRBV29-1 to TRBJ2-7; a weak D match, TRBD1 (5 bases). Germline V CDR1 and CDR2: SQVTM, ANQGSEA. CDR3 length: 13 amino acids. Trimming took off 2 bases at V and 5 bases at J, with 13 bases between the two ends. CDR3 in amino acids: CSVERSGSHEQYF. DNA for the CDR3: TGCAGCGTTGAAAGGTCAGGGTCTCACGAGCAGTACTTC.